Following are 23 T cell receptor beta chains from one sample sequenced in a study of T cell repertoires in cytomegalovirus infection. These receptors lack a known antigen. TCRdb reprocessed the reads via MiXCR and lists one record per CDR3 protein. Among some 110,000 distinct CDR3 sequences listed, approximately 30% were seen once. The sequencing used CD8+ T cells from cultured PBMCs, collected from culture after CMV antigen stimulation. The source of these receptors is a human donor in good health (CMV status not recorded). Some clones in this sample may be carry-over from other donors' samples.

The rearrangement uses TRBV6-6 and TRBJ1-2; unclear D gene. The CDR3 has 11 residues. Deletions cut 7 bases from V and 7 bases from J, with 10 bases between. Per germline, CDR1 MNHNY and CDR2 SVGAGI (reference sequence). The CDR3 is CASTPGGGYTF. The CDR3 coding sequence is TGTGCCAGCACCCCCGGTGGTGGCTACACCTTC.

This clonotype occurred a few times. The chain joins TRBV27 to TRBJ2-2; 7 bases fit TRBD1. The CDR3 covers 15 residues. V dropped 5 bases and J dropped 1; count of bases not matched to a gene: 4. The germline CDR1 and CDR2 sequences are MNHEY and SMNVEV (reference sequence). This CDR3 is CASSPDRRNTGELFF. In DNA form, the CDR3 reads TGTGCCAGCAGTCCGGACAGGAGGAACACCGGGGAGCTGTTTTTT.

The chain has TRBV10-3 and TRBJ2-6; 10 nucleotides agree with TRBD1. The germline gives CDR1 ENHRY, CDR2 SYGVKD. Trimming removed 3 bases from V and 0 bases from J; junction bases left unmatched: 14. This CDR3 comprises 21 residues. The CDR3 is CAISDYRDRGKMPSGANVLTF. In nucleotides, the CDR3 is TGTGCCATCAGTGATTACCGGGACAGGGGTAAGATGCCCTCTGGGGCCAACGTCCTGACTTTC.

V and J are TRBV7-8 and TRBJ2-5, with D possibly TRBD2 on 6 matching bases. V gave up 4 bases and J gave up 4 bases, with 16 bases separating them. CDR1 is SGHVS and CDR2 is FQNEAQ in the germline V gene. The CDR3 has 15 amino acids. The CDR3 here is CASSSTRIGGETQYF. CDR3 in DNA: TGTGCCAGCAGCTCAACTAGAATCGGGGGAGAGACCCAGTACTTC. Full variable domain (rest looked up from reference TRBV7-8 and TRBJ2-5): GAGVSQSPRYKVAKRGQDVALRCDPISGHVSLFWYQQALGQGPEFLTYFQNEAQLDKSGLPSDRFFAERPEGSVSTLKIQRTQQEDSAVYLCASSSTRIGGETQYFGPGTRLLVL.

This clonotype was recorded many times. This chain uses TRBV7-6 with TRBJ1-1, with D unclear. CDR1 is SGHVS, CDR2 FNYEAQ, per germline. Trimming took off 0 bases at V and 2 bases at J, with 4 bases between the two ends. The CDR3 length is 13 residues. The CDR3 region has the DNA TGTGCCAGCAGCTTAGCGGAAAACACTGAAGCTTTCTTT. Amino acids: CASSLAENTEAFF.

The chain couples TRBV29-1 to TRBJ2-5; 7 positions match TRBD2. The trim removed 2 bases at V and 4 bases at J, leaving 10 bases unmatched. This CDR3 region has 15 residues. Germline V lookup: CDR1 SQVTM, CDR2 ANQGSEA. The CDR3 DNA follows: TGCAGCGTTGAACGAGCGGGAACGACGGGAGAGACCCAGTACTTC. This sequence encodes CSVERAGTTGETQYF.

This clonotype turned up a few times. The CDR3 DNA reads as TGTGCCAGTAGAGGTGCGCCCGACGAGCAGTTCTTC. Residues: CASRGAPDEQFF. The chain is built from TRBV19 and TRBJ2-1; D not resolved. V lost 6 bases, J lost 10 bases, and 13 bases lay in between. This CDR3 has 12 amino acids. From germline, CDR1 is LNHDA and CDR2 SQIVND (reference sequence).

This clonotype was recorded a few times. CDR3 nucleotide sequence: TGTGCCAGCAGACACAGGGGGCTGATCACCGGGGAGCTGTTTTTT. As protein: CASRHRGLITGELFF. The chain links TRBV6-2 or TRBV6-3 to TRBJ2-2, with 9 bases aligning to TRBD1. This CDR3 comprises 15 residues. Germline V gene sequence: CDR1 MNHEY, CDR2 SVGEGT. The V gene end was trimmed by 6 bases and the J gene end by 4 bases; junction bases not matched to a gene: 6.

The gene calls are TRBV15 and TRBJ1-2; 7 bases agree with TRBD1. The CDR3 is 17 residues long. J gave up 4 bases and V 0 bases, and 11 bases lay outside the gene matches. Germline loops: CDR1 LNHNV, CDR2 YYDKDF (reference sequence). CDR3 sequence (DNA): TGTGCCACCAGCAGAGATCCCGACAGGGCTCGTAGCTATGGCTACACCTTC. The encoded protein is CATSRDPDRARSYGYTF.

The gene calls are TRBV11-2 and TRBJ2-1; 8 bases line up with TRBD2. CDR1 and CDR2 from the germline V gene are SGHAT and FQNNGV. V was clipped by 5 bases and J by 9 bases; unmatched bases: 15. CDR3 size: 16 residues. As DNA, the CDR3 is TGTGCCAGCAGCCCCTTCGTTGGGACTAGTCGTCTTGAGCAGTTCTTC. Encoded protein: CASSPFVGTSRLEQFF.

The chain uses TRBV7-9 and TRBJ2-7; possibly TRBD1 or TRBD2 for D (5 bases each). The CDR3 runs to 16 residues. The germline V gene has CDR1 SEHNR and CDR2 FQNEAQ (reference sequence). Trimming removed 5 bases at V and 3 bases at J, with 20 bases between. In nucleotides, the CDR3 is TGTGCCAGCAGCCGAGACCACGGCAGGGAGTTCTACGAGCAGTACTTC. Translation: CASSRDHGREFYEQYF. Based on the CDR3 plus reference TRBV7-9 and TRBJ2-7, the full variable domain is DTGVSQNPRHKITKRGQNVTFRCDPISEHNRLYWYRQTLGQGPEFLTYFQNEAQLEKSRLLSDRFSAERPKGSFSTLEIQRTEQGDSAMYLCASSRDHGREFYEQYFGPGTRLTVT.

The V gene is TRBV14, the J gene TRBJ1-2; D possibly corresponds to TRBD1 (6 bases). V gave up 2 bases and J gave up 6 bases, with 22 bases separating them. The CDR3 is made up of 17 amino acids. Germline V gene data show CDR1 as SGHDN and CDR2 as FVKESK. This CDR3 is CASSQRENDRLGNGYTF. The CDR3, as DNA: TGTGCCAGCAGCCAAAGGGAGAACGACAGGTTAGGGAATGGCTACACCTTC.

This clonotype was detected once. V gene TRBV4-1 combines with J gene TRBJ1-3; unclear D gene. The V end lost 0 bases, the J end lost 0 bases, and 15 bases lay between the germline ends. The CDR3 sequence is 18 residues long. CDR1 MGHRA and CDR2 YSYEKL come from the germline V gene. The CDR3 bases are TGCGCCAGCAGCCAAGATAAAGGCTCGCTCGCCTCTGGAAACACCATATATTTT. Translation: CASSQDKGSLASGNTIYF.

This chain links TRBV12-3 or TRBV12-4 with TRBJ2-7, with D tentatively TRBD2 (7 bases). V gave up 3 bases and J gave up 0 bases, with 12 bases separating them. The CDR3 length is 15 residues. The CDR3 DNA reads as TGTGCCAGCAGTTTTGCGGGGGCTTACTCCTACGAGCAGTACTTC. Translated, it gives CASSFAGAYSYEQYF.

This chain connects TRBV6-1 to TRBJ2-2; the D gene is possibly TRBD1 (6 bases). The CDR3 runs to 15 residues. The germline V gene has CDR1 MNHNS and CDR2 SASEGT. Trimming cost V 7 bases and J 4 bases, with 16 bases left between them. CDR3 protein: CASIYRDDFTGELFF. DNA of the CDR3: TGTGCCAGCATTTACAGGGACGACTTCACCGGGGAGCTGTTTTTT.

The rearrangement uses TRBV9 and TRBJ2-1; no firm D call. Germline V lookup: CDR1 SGDLS, CDR2 YYNGEE. V lost 4 bases and J lost 8, with 4 bases in between. This CDR3 comprises 10 residues. The CDR3 region has the DNA TGTGCCAGCAGCCCTGATGAGCAGTTCTTC. The encoded protein is CASSPDEQFF. Combining the CDR3 with reference TRBV9 and TRBJ2-1 gives the whole variable domain DSGVTQTPKHLITATGQRVTLRCSPRSGDLSVYWYQQSLDQGLQFLIQYYNGEERAKGNILERFSAQQFPDLHSELNLSSLELGDSALYFCASSPDEQFFGPGTRLTVL.

This rearrangement joins TRBV4-1 to TRBJ2-2; D might be TRBD1 or TRBD2, each matching 5 bases. V shed 1 base and J shed 1 base, with 13 bases lying between them. The CDR3 extends over 17 amino acids. Germline V gives CDR1 MGHRA, CDR2 YSYEKL. This chain's CDR3 is CASSQARGVQNTGELFF. The CDR3 coding sequence is TGCGCCAGCAGCCAAGCGAGGGGAGTCCAGAACACCGGGGAGCTGTTTTTT.

This clonotype has ten or more counts. The rearrangement links TRBV6-2 or TRBV6-3 to TRBJ2-5; D gene ambiguous. This CDR3 is 14 amino acids long. V lost 0 bases and J 1 base, leaving 6 bases between the germline ends. CDR1 is MNHEY, CDR2 SVGEGT, per germline. DNA of the CDR3: TGTGCCAGCAGTTACTCCCCGGGCCAAGAGACCCAGTACTTC. It is translated as CASSYSPGQETQYF.

The V and J genes are TRBV7-9 and TRBJ1-5; D may be TRBD1 (5 bases). The CDR3 runs to 13 residues. CDR1 and CDR2 from the germline V gene are SEHNR and FQNEAQ (reference sequence). V was trimmed by 6 bases and J by 6 bases, leaving 12 bases between them. In nucleotides, the CDR3 is TGTGCCAGCAGTCCGGACACGAGTCAGCCCCAGCATTTT. It encodes CASSPDTSQPQHF.

Concerning this clonotype: One junction end disagrees with the germline gene, perhaps due to a read error. The chain uses TRBV7-9 and TRBJ2-1; no definite D call. The CDR3 is 12 residues long. The germline CDR1 and CDR2 sequences are SEHNR and FQNEAQ (reference sequence). CDR3 nucleotides: TGTGCCAGCAGCTTAGTTTACAATGAGCGGTTCTTC. Its translation is CASSLVYNERFF. The entire variable domain, with the rest obtained from reference TRBV7-9 and TRBJ2-1, is as follows: DTGVSQNPRHKITKRGQNVTFRCDPISEHNRLYWYRQTLGQGPEFLTYFQNEAQLEKSRLLSDRFSAERPKGSFSTLEIQRTEQGDSAMYLCASSLVYNERFFGPGTRLTVL.

The chain recombines TRBV7-9 with TRBJ2-7, with D perhaps TRBD1 (6 bases). Germline lookup yields CDR1 SEHNR and CDR2 FQNEAQ (reference sequence). V lost 6 bases and J 0 bases, leaving 15 bases between the germline ends. The CDR3 is 15 amino acids. CDR3 bases: TGTGCCAGCAGTTCAGGACAGTGGAGCTCCTACGAGCAGTACTTC. Its protein is CASSSGQWSSYEQYF.

Concerning this clonotype: A read error may account for a junction end that differs from germline. This chain joins TRBV6-2 or TRBV6-3 and TRBJ1-6; D is unresolved. The CDR3 covers 12 residues. Germline V gives CDR1 MNHEY, CDR2 SVGEGT. CDR3 in amino acids: CASSFPNSPHHF. The CDR3 bases are TGTGCCAGCAGTTTTCCGAATTCACCCCACCACTTT.

The J gene is TRBJ1-1, the V gene TRBV27; 7 bases align to TRBD1. With 2 bases clipped from V and 4 bases from J, the junction kept 4 bases outside the gene matches. This CDR3 contains 14 residues. Germline CDR1 is MNHEY and CDR2 is SMNVEV (reference sequence). The CDR3 DNA reads TGTGCCAGCAGTTTAGGCAGGGGGATCACTGAAGCTTTCTTT. Encoded protein: CASSLGRGITEAFF.